This T cell receptor (beta chain) originates from a study of T-cell reconstitution after alpha-beta-depleted transplantation in children. Study-level results: Some patients owed their high day-60 TCRbeta diversity to surviving recipient T cells and thymic progenitors.

This CDR3 region has 15 residues. The germline V and J ends were trimmed by 9 bases and 2 bases, with 20 bases remaining between them. CDR1 is MNHNS, CDR2 SASEGT, per germline. During its preparation, the TCRbeta library received unique molecular identifiers. One entry per CDR3 protein results from TCRdb running MiXCR on the PCR reads. The table has about 140,000 distinct CDR3 sequences, about 9% seen once. Concerning this clonotype itself: The antigen is undetermined.

The sample in question was PBMCs, mostly from graft donor cells, obtained 180 days after TCRalphabeta/CD19-depleted stem cell transplant. This chain uses TRBV6-1 with TRBJ2-7; D assignment may be TRBD1 or TRBD2 (6 bases each). This clonotype was obtained from a female patient between 2 and 15 years old who had a stem cell transplant for congenital amegakaryocytic thrombocytopenia, so the T cells may come from the graft donor. For the CDR3, the DNA is TGTGCCAGTACCAAGAGATTCGGGGGCACCTACGAGCAGTACTTC. Protein: CASTKRFGGTYEQYF.